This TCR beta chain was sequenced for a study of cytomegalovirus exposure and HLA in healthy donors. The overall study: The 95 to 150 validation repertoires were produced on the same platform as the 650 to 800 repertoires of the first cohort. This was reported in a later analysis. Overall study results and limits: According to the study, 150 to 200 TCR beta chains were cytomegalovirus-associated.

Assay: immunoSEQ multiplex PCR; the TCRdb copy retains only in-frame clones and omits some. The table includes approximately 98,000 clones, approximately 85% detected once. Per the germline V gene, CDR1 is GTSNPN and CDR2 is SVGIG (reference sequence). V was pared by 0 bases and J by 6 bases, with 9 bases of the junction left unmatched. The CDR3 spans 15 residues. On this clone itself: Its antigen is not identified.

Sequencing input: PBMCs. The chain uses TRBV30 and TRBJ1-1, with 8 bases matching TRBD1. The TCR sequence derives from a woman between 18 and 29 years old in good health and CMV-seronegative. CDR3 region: CAWSVQGGGAAEAFF. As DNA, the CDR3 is TGTGCCTGGAGTGTACAGGGGGGGGGAGCGGCTGAAGCTTTCTTT.